A selection of T cell receptor beta chains follows, all from one sample in a study of blood T cell repertoires in COVID-19. The protocol was immunoSEQ multiplex PCR, while the TCRdb copy is restricted to in-frame clones and leaves out a portion. Of fewer than 90,000 clones listed, 70% to 90% are singletons. The material sequenced was peripheral blood. The receptors here all came from a man aged 65 to 85 with active COVID-19. The CDR3 runs from the conserved cysteine through the conserved F or W. A D gene is named only where the DNA matches it firmly. Some rows mark clone size as missing; the rest say once, few, many or name a class of expanded clone.

>TRBD1|.|TRBJ1-2|16|TRBV28
TGTGCCAGCAGTAGGGGTGTCGGGACAGGGGGCTATGGCTACACCTTC
CASSRGVGTGGYGYTF
>TRBD1|.|TRBJ1-5|19|TRBV6-1
TGTGCCAGCAGTAAAGCCGGGACAGGGTTTAGTGGGAGCAATCAGCCCCAGCATTTT
CASSKAGTGFSGSNQPQHF
>.|.|TRBJ1-4|14|TRBV7-2
TGTGCCAGCAGCCCCCTGGGCAGTCGAGAAAAACTGTTTTTT
CASSPLGSREKLFF
>.|few|TRBJ2-1|17|TRBV6-2/TRBV6-3
TGTGCCAGCAGCGACAGGGGGTTCGGGAGGGCCGGGAATGAGCAGTTCTTC
CASSDRGFGRAGNEQFF
>.|few|TRBJ2-1|13|TRBV9
TGTGCCAGCAGCGGGTCCGGTTCGAATGAGCAGTTCTTC
CASSGSGSNEQFF
>TRBD2|.|TRBJ2-7|15|TRBV28
TGTGCCAGCAGCCCGACTAGCGCCAGCTCCTACGAGCAGTACTTC
CASSPTSASSYEQYF
>TRBD2|.|TRBJ2-3|15|TRBV5-4
TGTGCCAGCAGCTCCCAGCGGGAGGGGGCAGATACGCAGTATTTT
CASSSQREGADTQYF
>.|.|TRBJ1-1|14|TRBV11-3
TGTGCCAGCAGCTTAGTTCGGACAGACACTGAAGCTTTCTTT
CASSLVRTDTEAFF
>TRBD2|.|TRBJ2-7|18|TRBV6-1
TGTGCCAGCAGTGAAGTGGGACTAGCGGGAGCTCCCCTGGGGGAGCAGTACTTC
CASSEVGLAGAPLGEQYF
>.|.|TRBJ2-5|14|TRBV20-1
TGCAGTGCTAGTCCGAGCTTTTCCCAAGAGACCCAGTACTTC
CSASPSFSQETQYF
>TRBD1|.|TRBJ2-2|13|TRBV2
TGTGCCACCCGACAGGGGCGCACCGGGGAGCTGTTTTTT
CATRQGRTGELFF
>.|once|TRBJ1-1|14|TRBV5-4
TGTGCCAGCAGCCAAGACAGGTGGAGCACTGAAGCTTTCTTT
CASSQDRWSTEAFF
>.|.|TRBJ2-2|17|TRBV21-1
TGTGCCAGCAGCAAATCGTGGCTAGCGGATCTAACCGGGGAGCTGTTTTTT
CASSKSWLADLTGELFF
>TRBD2|.|TRBJ2-1|14|TRBV5-4
TGTGCCAGCAGCCCGGGGACTACCTACAATGAGCAGTTCTTC
CASSPGTTYNEQFF
>.|once|TRBJ1-1|15|TRBV4-1
TGCGCCAGCAGCCAAGGTGCGGGGGCGAACACTGAAGCTTTCTTT
CASSQGAGANTEAFF
>.|.|TRBJ2-7|13|TRBV28
TGTGCCAGCAGGGACTACCCGACCTACGAGCAGTACTTC
CASRDYPTYEQYF
>TRBD1|.|TRBJ1-1|13|TRBV10-3
TGTGCCATCAGGGCCGACAGGGGCACTGAAGCTTTCTTT
CAIRADRGTEAFF
>TRBD2|once|TRBJ2-1|14|TRBV5-1
TGCGCCAGCAGCTTGCAGAGCGGGACCGATGAGCAGTTCTTC
CASSLQSGTDEQFF
>TRBD2|.|TRBJ2-7|16|TRBV24-1
TGTGCCACCAGTGACCCCGGGAGGGGGGGCTCCTACGAGCAGTACTTC
CATSDPGRGGSYEQYF
>TRBD2|.|TRBJ2-2|19|TRBV4-3
TGCGCCAGCAGCCAAGGCCGTCTAGCGGGAGCCCCGAACACCGGGGAGCTGTTTTTT
CASSQGRLAGAPNTGELFF
>.|.|TRBJ1-2|13|TRBV5-6
TGTGCCAGCAGCCCGGGGCGGGGTGGTGGCTACACCTTC
CASSPGRGGGYTF
>.|.|TRBJ2-3|11|TRBV18
TGTGCCAGCTCACCCGGGGGGCCTGAGTATTTT
CASSPGGPEYF